This record concerns one T cell receptor (beta chain) sequence. Its antigen is not yet known. Base qualities are not recorded, but no much larger clone differs from it by a single base. Libraries were built with the immunoSEQ multiplex PCR assay. The clones in this table, taken by TCRdb from immuneACCESS, are in-frame only. Not every clone is retained; where verified, under half of the shortfall comes from an unresolved V gene, and the cause of the rest is unknown. Counted in this sample were fewer than 200,000 clones; roughly 89% of them appeared once. The ten largest clonotypes hold around 12% of the sample. Trimming takes 4 bases off V and 4 bases off J; junction bases not matched to a gene: 7. Including cysteine and phenylalanine, the CDR3 has 15 amino acids. Of the read, only the CDR3 DNA is kept; its 45 bases are in frame from base 1. The germline V gene sets CDR1 to SGDLS and CDR2 to YYNGEE.

This entry comes from a study of control samples from healthy donors and cancer patients (dated by TCRdb to the early 2020s). This chain is built from TRBV9 and TRBJ1-1; 10 of the junction bases match TRBD1. The receptor was isolated from a man aged 25 to 45 in good health. Material for sequencing was blood. The CDR3 sequence is CASSHLGQGSTEAFF. The nucleotide sequence is TGTGCCAGCAGCCACCTGGGACAGGGGAGCACTGAAGCTTTCTTT.